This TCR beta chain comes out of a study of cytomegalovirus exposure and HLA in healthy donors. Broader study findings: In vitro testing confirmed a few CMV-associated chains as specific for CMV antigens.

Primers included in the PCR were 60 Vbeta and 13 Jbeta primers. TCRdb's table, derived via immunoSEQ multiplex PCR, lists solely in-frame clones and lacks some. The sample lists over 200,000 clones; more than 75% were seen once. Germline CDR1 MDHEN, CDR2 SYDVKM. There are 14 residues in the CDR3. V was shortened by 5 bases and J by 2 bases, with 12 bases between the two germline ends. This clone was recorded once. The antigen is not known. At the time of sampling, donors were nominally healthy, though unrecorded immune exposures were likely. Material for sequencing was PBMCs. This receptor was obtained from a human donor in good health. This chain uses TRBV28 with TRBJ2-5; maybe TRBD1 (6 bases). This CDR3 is CASSRIGTQETQYF. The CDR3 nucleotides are TGTGCCAGCAGTCGAATCGGGACACAAGAGACCCAGTACTTC.